This record covers a single T cell receptor beta chain. This record comes from a study of blood T cell repertoires in COVID-19. Overall study: Some COVID-19 samples were acute and others convalescent; all came from the United States, Italy and Spain. PBMCs, B-cell-depleted T cells, or T cells provided the cDNA or gDNA that made up the material.

Germline V lookup: CDR1 SGHRS, CDR2 YFSETQ. CDR3 size: 16 residues. V lost 4 bases and J lost 1; bases outside the gene matches: 6. In the original workflow: For nucleated cells, counts were estimated from reference gene primer amplification. Produced via immunoSEQ multiplex PCR; TCRdb's table is partial and in-frame only. V, J and clone size reflect that table, while D and trimming were determined from the DNA. The table shows around 93,000 clones, with more than 75% occurring only once. The chain recombines TRBV5-1 with TRBJ2-2, with 8 positions matching TRBD1. Sequencing input: peripheral blood. This TCR came from a human donor in a cohort sampled during active COVID-19. For the CDR3, the DNA is TGCGCCAGCAGCCTGAACGGACAGGGGAACACCGGGGAGCTGTTTTTT. Translating it yields CASSLNGQGNTGELFF.